This T cell receptor (beta chain) was captured in a study of CD8 T cells in Susac syndrome. The authors reverse transcribed roughly 0.5 to 1 ug RNA with random hexamers. Using its own MiXCR run on the immunoSEQ multiplex PCR reads, TCRdb lists one record per CDR3 protein. Here the sample spans about 200,000 distinct CDR3 sequences, about 95% being singletons. TCR beta sequences were obtained from blood CD8+ and CD4+ T cells. This CDR3 region has 16 residues. Germline CDR1 GTSNPN, CDR2 SVGIG (reference sequence). Trimming shortened V by 0 bases and J by 2 bases, and 15 bases separated the two germline ends.

The chain is built from TRBV30 and TRBJ2-3, with a tentative D call TRBD2 (6 bases). This clonotype originated in a human donor with multiple sclerosis. The sequenced material came from CD4+ T cells from PBMCs. The CDR3 DNA is TGTGCCTGGAGTGTACGTACGGCGGGGAACACAGATACGCAGTATTTT. Amino acid sequence: CAWSVRTAGNTDTQYF.